This TCR beta chain was obtained from a study of Ad26.COV2.S vaccination and SARS-CoV-2 variants. The study's findings and limits: Measurement of non-spike TCR breadth gave similar results in vaccine and placebo recipients. Substantial breadth was reportedly displayed by spike-specific CD8+ and CD4+ T cell responses after vaccination.

Method: immunoSEQ multiplex PCR; TCRdb's copy keeps in-frame clones and lacks some. This sample carries about 480,000 clones, about 83% of them seen once, and the ten largest clones take around 13%. The CDR3 runs to 11 residues. Treatment indicated: about 20 received Ad26.COV2.S at low or high dose, single or two shots; roughly five received placebo; per-sample allocation not given. Sampling was performed 63 days after the first vaccine or placebo injection. A word on this clone: Its antigen remains unknown.

The TCR was taken from a person aged 18-65 years who received the Ad26.COV2.S COVID-19 vaccine or a placebo. Sequencing used peripheral blood, obtained in a trial of Ad26.COV2.S vaccine versus placebo. This chain joins TRBV21-1 and TRBJ2-3. TRBV21-1 is shown as a pseudogene. CDR3 DNA: TGTGCCAGCAGCAAATGTGGTACGCAGTATTTT. It encodes CASSKCGTQYF.